Presented here are 15 T cell receptor beta chains from one specimen sequenced in a study of blood T cell repertoires in COVID-19. Some clones are missing from TCRdb's copy, which holds only in-frame ones; the method was immunoSEQ multiplex PCR. Among almost 200,000 clones listed, roughly nine tenths were seen once. The source material was peripheral blood. Receptor source: a woman in her 70s with acute or convalescent COVID-19.

J is TRBJ2-2 and V is TRBV24-1; 14 nucleotides agree with TRBD2. The CDR3 length is 18 residues. Trimming took 3 bases from V and 3 from J; bases not matched to a gene: 5. Looked up from germline, CDR1 is KGHDR and CDR2 is SFDVKD. DNA of the CDR3: TGTGCCACCAGTGATGCGGGACTAGCGGGAGTCCACACCGGGGAGCTGTTTTTT. It codes for CATSDAGLAGVHTGELFF.

The J gene is TRBJ2-7, the V gene TRBV7-2; 10 bases align to TRBD2. Germline loops: CDR1 SGHTA, CDR2 FQGNSA. J was trimmed by 4 bases and V by 0 bases; bases with no gene match: 6. The CDR3 covers 16 residues. CDR3 nucleotide sequence: TGTGCCAGCAGCTTAGCGGCTAGCGGGAGTGGGTACGAGCAGTACTTC. Amino acids: CASSLAASGSGYEQYF.

The genes are TRBV6-1 and TRBJ2-7, with a possible D match to TRBD2 (6 bases). The CDR3 sequence is 15 residues long. Germline V gene sequence: CDR1 MNHNS, CDR2 SASEGT. V was trimmed by 3 bases and J by 2 bases, leaving 14 bases between them. CDR3 coding DNA: TGTGCCAGCAGTGAGGCCGGGACTCAAGCCTACGAGCAGTACTTC. It encodes CASSEAGTQAYEQYF.

The chain carries TRBV4-1 and TRBJ1-2; D ambiguous. V shed 1 base and J shed 2 bases, with 11 bases lying between them. The CDR3 is 15 residues long. Germline lookup yields CDR1 MGHRA and CDR2 YSYEKL. The DNA for the CDR3 is TGCGCCAGCAGCCAAGTTGAGAGGCTAAACTATGGCTACACCTTC. Its protein product is CASSQVERLNYGYTF.

V usage is TRBV27 and J usage is TRBJ2-3; D gene unclear. This CDR3 comprises 14 residues. Trimming stripped 6 bases from V and 2 bases from J, with 12 bases between. Germline assignment: CDR1 MNHEY and CDR2 SMNVEV (reference sequence). For the CDR3, the DNA is TGTGCCAGCAGGTCCCTCCTTCCCACAGATACGCAGTATTTT. As protein: CASRSLLPTDTQYF.

The gene calls are TRBV7-9 and TRBJ2-6, with 8 bases identical to TRBD1. CDR1 and CDR2 (germline): SEHNR, FQNEAQ (reference sequence). After removal of 1 base from V and 2 bases from J, the junction contained 4 bases not matched to a gene. This CDR3 has 17 residues. The DNA for the CDR3 is TGTGCCAGCAGCTTAGGGCAGGGGGCGGCTGGGGCCAACGTCCTGACTTTC. Amino acids: CASSLGQGAAGANVLTF.

The J gene is TRBJ2-3, the V gene TRBV6-5; TRBD2 matches 11 bases. With 5 bases clipped from V and 5 bases from J, the junction kept 6 bases outside the gene matches. The germline CDR1 and CDR2 sequences are MNHEY and SVGAGI. The length of the CDR3 is 15 residues. The CDR3 region has the DNA TGTGCCAGCAGTCCTAGCGGGGGGAAGGAAGATACGCAGTATTTT. Its protein is CASSPSGGKEDTQYF.

The V and J genes are TRBV27 and TRBJ2-1, with 7 bases identical to TRBD2. Germline values: CDR1 MNHEY, CDR2 SMNVEV (reference sequence). CDR3 length: 16 amino acids. V gave up 6 bases and J gave up 0 bases; unmatched junction bases: 8. DNA of the CDR3: TGTGCCAGCAGCGTCTGGCGCGGGAGCTCCTACAATGAGCAGTTCTTC. Its protein is CASSVWRGSSYNEQFF.

The CDR3 DNA is TGCGCCAGCAGCTTGGGGGACTTCACCGGGGAGCTGTTTTTT. Amino acid sequence: CASSLGDFTGELFF. J is TRBJ2-2 and V is TRBV5-1; the D gene is possibly TRBD2 (6 bases). In germline, CDR1 is SGHRS, CDR2 YFSETQ. The CDR3 contains 14 residues. Trimming removed 0 bases from V and 4 bases from J, with 7 bases in between. Full variable domain (missing parts from reference TRBV5-1 and TRBJ2-2): KAGVTQTPRYLIKTRGQQVTLSCSPISGHRSVSWYQQTPGQGLQFLFEYFSETQRNKGNFPGRFSGRQFSNSRSEMNVSTLELGDSALYLCASSLGDFTGELFFGEGSRLTVL.

The genes are TRBV30 and TRBJ1-1, with D perhaps TRBD1 (6 bases). V was pared by 4 bases and J by 1 base, with 13 bases between. Per the germline V gene, CDR1 is GTSNPN and CDR2 is SVGIG (reference sequence). CDR3 length equals 14 residues. CDR3 sequence: CAWTMGGANTEAFF. The CDR3 DNA sequence: TGTGCCTGGACTATGGGGGGGGCGAACACTGAAGCTTTCTTT.

The chain links TRBV15 to TRBJ1-2; 9 nucleotides line up with TRBD1. V lost 5 bases and J lost 6; bases outside the gene matches: 1. The CDR3 runs 12 residues. The germline CDR1 and CDR2 sequences are LNHNV and YYDKDF (reference sequence). CDR3 sequence reads: CATSRTGDGYTF. CDR3 DNA sequence: TGTGCCACCAGCCGGACAGGGGATGGCTACACCTTC.

The DNA of the CDR3 is TGTGCCATCAAAAGCAACTTCCCGGGGATGGAGGGCTACACCTTC. This translates into CAIKSNFPGMEGYTF. The chain employs TRBV6-5 and TRBJ1-2; D not certain. Between the trimmed V and J ends, which lost 10 bases and 8 bases, there was a span of 26 bases. CDR3 length: 15 residues. Germline CDR1 MNHEY, CDR2 SVGAGI.

V and J are TRBV3-1 (or the pseudogene TRBV3-2) and TRBJ1-1; 7 bases match TRBD1. The CDR3 is made up of 17 amino acids. From germline, CDR1 is LGHDT and CDR2 YNNKEL (reference sequence). After removal of 4 bases from V and 5 bases from J, the junction contained 16 bases not matched to a gene. CDR3 residues: CASSPLERTGLRTEAFF. Here the CDR3 DNA reads TGTGCCAGCAGCCCCCTCGAAAGGACAGGTCTTCGGACTGAAGCTTTCTTT.

The CDR3 loop is CATATGSLSEQYF. The DNA of the CDR3 is TGTGCCACCGCTACCGGGTCCCTGAGCGAGCAGTACTTC. This sequence joins TRBV24-1 and TRBJ2-7; D is uncertain. Germline V lookup: CDR1 KGHDR, CDR2 SFDVKD. V lost 9 bases and J 6 bases, leaving 17 bases between the germline ends. The CDR3 covers 13 residues.

The CDR3 sequence: CASSVYGRGGPDTQYF. CDR3 DNA: TGTGCCAGCTCAGTCTACGGGCGGGGGGGCCCAGATACGCAGTATTTT. V gene TRBV18 combines with J gene TRBJ2-3; 9 nucleotides align to TRBD2. The germline V gene encodes CDR1 KGHSH and CDR2 LQKENI. V was clipped by 5 bases and J by 4 bases; unmatched bases: 10. The CDR3 covers 16 residues.